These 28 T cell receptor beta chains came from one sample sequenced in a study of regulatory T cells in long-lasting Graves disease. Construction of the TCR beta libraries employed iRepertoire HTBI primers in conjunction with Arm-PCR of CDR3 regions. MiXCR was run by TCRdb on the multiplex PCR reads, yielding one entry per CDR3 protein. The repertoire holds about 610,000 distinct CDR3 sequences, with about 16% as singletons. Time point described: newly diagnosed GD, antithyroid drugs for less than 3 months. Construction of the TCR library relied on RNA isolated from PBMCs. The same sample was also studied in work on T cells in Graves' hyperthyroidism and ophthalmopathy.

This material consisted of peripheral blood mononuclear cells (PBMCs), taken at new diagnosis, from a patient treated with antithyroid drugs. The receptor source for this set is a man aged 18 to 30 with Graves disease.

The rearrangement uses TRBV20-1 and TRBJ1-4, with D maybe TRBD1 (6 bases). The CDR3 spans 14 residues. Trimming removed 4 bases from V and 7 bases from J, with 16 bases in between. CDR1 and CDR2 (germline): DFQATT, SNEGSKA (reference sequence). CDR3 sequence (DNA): TGCAGTGCTATGGCGGGACAAAGGGGTGAAAAACTGTTTTTT. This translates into CSAMAGQRGEKLFF.

The CDR3 bases are TGTGCCAGCAGTACCGGGACAGGGACTAGCGAGCAGTACTTC. This encodes CASSTGTGTSEQYF. The J gene is TRBJ2-7, the V gene TRBV9, with D maybe TRBD1 (9 bases). The length of the CDR3 is 14 residues. V shed 5 bases and J shed 6 bases, with 18 bases lying between them. Per germline, CDR1 SGDLS and CDR2 YYNGEE.

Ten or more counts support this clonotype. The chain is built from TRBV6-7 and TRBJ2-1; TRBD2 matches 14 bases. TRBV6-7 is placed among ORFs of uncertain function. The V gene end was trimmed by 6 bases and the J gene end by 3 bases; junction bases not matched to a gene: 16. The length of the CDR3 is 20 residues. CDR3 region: CASRTRQGLAGDLNYNEQFF. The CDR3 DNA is TGTGCCAGCAGAACACGCCAGGGACTAGCGGGAGATCTTAACTACAATGAGCAGTTCTTC.

The CDR3 is CASSPQGAAEQYF. For the CDR3, the DNA is TGTGCCAGCAGTCCGCAGGGGGCGGCAGAGCAGTACTTC. The chain links TRBV27 to TRBJ2-7; 8 nucleotides agree with TRBD1. Germline V gene lookup returns CDR1 MNHEY and CDR2 SMNVEV (reference sequence). After removal of 5 bases from V and 7 bases from J, the junction contained 7 bases not matched to a gene. This CDR3 is built from 13 residues.

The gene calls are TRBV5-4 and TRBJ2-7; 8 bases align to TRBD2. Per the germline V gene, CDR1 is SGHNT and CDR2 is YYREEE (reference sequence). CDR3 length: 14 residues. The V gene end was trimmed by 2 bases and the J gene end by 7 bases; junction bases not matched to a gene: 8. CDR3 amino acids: CASSLREGLGEQYF. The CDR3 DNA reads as TGTGCCAGCAGCTTACGGGAGGGCCTGGGTGAGCAGTACTTC. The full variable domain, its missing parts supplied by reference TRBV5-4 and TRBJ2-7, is ETGVTQSPTHLIKTRGQQVTLRCSSQSGHNTVSWYQQALGQGPQFIFQYYREEENGRGNFPPRFSGLQFPNYSSELNVNALELDDSALYLCASSLREGLGEQYFGPGTRLTVT.

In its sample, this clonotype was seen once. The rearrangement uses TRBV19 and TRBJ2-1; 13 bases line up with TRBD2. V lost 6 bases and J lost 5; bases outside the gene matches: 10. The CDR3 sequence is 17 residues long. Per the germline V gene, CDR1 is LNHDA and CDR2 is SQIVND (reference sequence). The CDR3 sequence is CASRIQLAGGPHNEQFF. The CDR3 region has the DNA TGTGCCAGTAGGATACAACTAGCGGGAGGGCCCCACAATGAGCAGTTCTTC.

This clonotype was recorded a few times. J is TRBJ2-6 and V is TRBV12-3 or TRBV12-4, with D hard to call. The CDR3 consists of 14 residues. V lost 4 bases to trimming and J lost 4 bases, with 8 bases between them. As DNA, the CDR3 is TGTGCCAGCAGTTCATCTCGGGGGGCCAACGTCCTGACTTTC. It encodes CASSSSRGANVLTF.

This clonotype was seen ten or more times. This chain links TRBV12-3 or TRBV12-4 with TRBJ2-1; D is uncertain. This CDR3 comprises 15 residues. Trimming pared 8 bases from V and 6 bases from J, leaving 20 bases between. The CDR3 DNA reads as TGTGCCAGCCGACCGGCGGCCTTAAGGGCCAATGAGCAGTTCTTC. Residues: CASRPAALRANEQFF.

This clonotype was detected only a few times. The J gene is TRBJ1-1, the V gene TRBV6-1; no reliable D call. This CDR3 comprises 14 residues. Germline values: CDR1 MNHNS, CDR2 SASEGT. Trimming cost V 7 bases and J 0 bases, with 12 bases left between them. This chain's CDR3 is CASNWSGMNTEAFF. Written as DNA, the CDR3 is TGTGCCAGCAATTGGAGCGGCATGAACACTGAAGCTTTCTTT.

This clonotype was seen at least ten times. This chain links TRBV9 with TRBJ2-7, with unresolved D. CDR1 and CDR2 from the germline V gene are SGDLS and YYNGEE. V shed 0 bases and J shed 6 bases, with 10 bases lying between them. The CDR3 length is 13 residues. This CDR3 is CASSVAPASEQYF. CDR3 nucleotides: TGTGCCAGCAGCGTAGCTCCAGCCAGCGAGCAGTACTTC.

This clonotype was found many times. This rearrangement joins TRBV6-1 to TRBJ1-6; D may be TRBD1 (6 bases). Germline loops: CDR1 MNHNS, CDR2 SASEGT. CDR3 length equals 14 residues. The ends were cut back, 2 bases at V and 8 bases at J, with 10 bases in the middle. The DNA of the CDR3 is TGTGCCAGCAGTGAACGGGGGCGCGATTCACCCCTCCACTTT. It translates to CASSERGRDSPLHF.

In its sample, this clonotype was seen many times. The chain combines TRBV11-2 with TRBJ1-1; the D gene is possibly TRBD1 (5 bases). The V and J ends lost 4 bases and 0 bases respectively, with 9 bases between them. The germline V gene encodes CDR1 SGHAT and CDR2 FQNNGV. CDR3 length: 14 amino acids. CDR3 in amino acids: CASSYGTVNTEAFF. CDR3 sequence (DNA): TGTGCCAGCAGCTACGGGACTGTGAACACTGAAGCTTTCTTT. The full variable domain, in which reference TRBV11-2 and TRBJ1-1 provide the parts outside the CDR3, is EAGVAQSPRYKIIEKRQSVAFWCNPISGHATLYWYQQILGQGPKLLIQFQNNGVVDDSQLPKDRFSAERLKGVDSTLKIQPAKLEDSAVYLCASSYGTVNTEAFFGQGTRLTVV.

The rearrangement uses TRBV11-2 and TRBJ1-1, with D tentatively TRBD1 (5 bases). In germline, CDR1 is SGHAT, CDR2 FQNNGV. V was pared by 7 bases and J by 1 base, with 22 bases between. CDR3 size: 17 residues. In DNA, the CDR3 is TGTGCCAGCACCTCCCCGGTGGGGCACCTAGGGAACACTGAAGCTTTCTTT. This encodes CASTSPVGHLGNTEAFF.

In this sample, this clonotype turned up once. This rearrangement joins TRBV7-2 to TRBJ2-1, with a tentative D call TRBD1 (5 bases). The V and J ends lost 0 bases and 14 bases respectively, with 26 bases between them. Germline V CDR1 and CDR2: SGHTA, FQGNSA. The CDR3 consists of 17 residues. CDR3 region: CASSLANRQGGPSIEFF. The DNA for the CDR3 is TGTGCCAGCAGCTTAGCGAATCGGCAGGGTGGCCCGTCGATTGAGTTCTTC.

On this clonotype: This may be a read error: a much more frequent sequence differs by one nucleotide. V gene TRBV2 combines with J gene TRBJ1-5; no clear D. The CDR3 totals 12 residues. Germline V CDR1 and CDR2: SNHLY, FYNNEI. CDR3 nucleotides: TGTGCCAGCAGGGTGGATCTTCAGCCCCGGCATTTT. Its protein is CASRVDLQPRHF.

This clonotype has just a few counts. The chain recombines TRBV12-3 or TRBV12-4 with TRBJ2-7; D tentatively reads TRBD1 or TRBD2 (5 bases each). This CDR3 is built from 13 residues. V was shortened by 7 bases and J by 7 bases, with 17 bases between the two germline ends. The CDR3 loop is CASKSGIAGEQYF. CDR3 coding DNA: TGTGCCAGCAAGTCGGGGATCGCAGGGGAGCAGTACTTC.

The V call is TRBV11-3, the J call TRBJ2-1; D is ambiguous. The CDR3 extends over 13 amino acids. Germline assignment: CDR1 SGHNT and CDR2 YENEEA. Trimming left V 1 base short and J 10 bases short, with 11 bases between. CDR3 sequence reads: CASSLGESWEQFF. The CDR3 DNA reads TGTGCCAGCAGCTTAGGAGAGAGCTGGGAGCAGTTCTTC.

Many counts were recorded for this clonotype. This CDR3 reads CASSLNGYTDTQYF. The CDR3 DNA sequence: TGTGCCAGCAGTTTAAACGGGTACACAGATACGCAGTATTTT. The V and J genes are TRBV12-3 or TRBV12-4 and TRBJ2-3; D not certain. The CDR3 has 14 residues. V was pared by 2 bases and J by 2 bases, with 8 bases between.

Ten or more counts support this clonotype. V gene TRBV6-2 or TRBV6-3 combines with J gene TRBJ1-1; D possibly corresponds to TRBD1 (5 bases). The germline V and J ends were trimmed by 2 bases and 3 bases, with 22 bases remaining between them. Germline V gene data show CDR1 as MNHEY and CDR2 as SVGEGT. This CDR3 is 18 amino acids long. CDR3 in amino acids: CASSYRRSGVFRDTEAFF. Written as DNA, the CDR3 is TGTGCCAGCAGTTACCGTCGATCTGGTGTCTTCAGGGACACTGAAGCTTTCTTT.

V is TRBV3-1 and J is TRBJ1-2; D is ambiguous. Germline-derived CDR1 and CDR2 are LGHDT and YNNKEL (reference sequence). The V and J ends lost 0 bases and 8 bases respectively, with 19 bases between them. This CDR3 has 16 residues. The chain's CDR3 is CASSQDLGEAAGGYTF. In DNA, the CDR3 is TGTGCCAGCAGCCAAGATCTGGGAGAGGCCGCGGGCGGCTACACCTTC.

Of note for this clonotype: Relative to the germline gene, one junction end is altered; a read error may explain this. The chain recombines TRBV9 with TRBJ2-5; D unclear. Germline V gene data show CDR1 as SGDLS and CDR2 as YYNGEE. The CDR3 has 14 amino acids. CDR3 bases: TGTGCCAGCAGCGCGTCCGGGCACCAGGAGACCCAGTACTTC. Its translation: CASSASGHQETQYF.

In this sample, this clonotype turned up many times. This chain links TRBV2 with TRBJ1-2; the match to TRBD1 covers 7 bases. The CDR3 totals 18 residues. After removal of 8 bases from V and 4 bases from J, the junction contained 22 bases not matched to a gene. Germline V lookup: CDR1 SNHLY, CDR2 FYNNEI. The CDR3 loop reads CASSPRDRRRMSGYGYTF. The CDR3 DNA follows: TGTGCCAGCTCCCCACGGGACAGAAGAAGAATGTCCGGCTATGGCTACACCTTC.

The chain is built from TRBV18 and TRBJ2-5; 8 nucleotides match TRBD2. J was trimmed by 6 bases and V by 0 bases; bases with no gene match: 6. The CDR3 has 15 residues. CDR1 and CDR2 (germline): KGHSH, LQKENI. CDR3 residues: CASSPPLAGGKTQYF. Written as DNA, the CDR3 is TGTGCCAGCTCACCACCCCTGGCGGGAGGAAAGACCCAGTACTTC.

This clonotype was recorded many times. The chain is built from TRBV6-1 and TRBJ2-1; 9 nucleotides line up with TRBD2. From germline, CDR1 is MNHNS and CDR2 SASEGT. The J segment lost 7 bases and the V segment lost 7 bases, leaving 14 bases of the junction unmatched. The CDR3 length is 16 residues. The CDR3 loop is CASNPLSGSTHNEQFF. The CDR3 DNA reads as TGTGCCAGCAACCCCCTTAGCGGGAGTACTCATAATGAGCAGTTCTTC.

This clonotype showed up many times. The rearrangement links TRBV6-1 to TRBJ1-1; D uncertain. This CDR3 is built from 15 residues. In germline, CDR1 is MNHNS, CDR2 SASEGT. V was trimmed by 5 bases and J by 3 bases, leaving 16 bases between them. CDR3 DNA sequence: TGTGCCAGCAGTACCAACCCCCCGGGGTACACTGAAGCTTTCTTT. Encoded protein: CASSTNPPGYTEAFF.

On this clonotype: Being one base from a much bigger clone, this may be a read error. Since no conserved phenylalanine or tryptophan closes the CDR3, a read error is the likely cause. The CDR3 nucleotides are TGCAGTGCTACATATCACAATGAGCAGTTCCTC. Its translation is CSATYHNEQFL. This sequence joins TRBV20-1 and TRBJ2-1; D is ambiguous. The CDR3 runs to 11 residues. V was clipped by 4 bases and J by 5 bases, with 6 bases between them. Germline lookup yields CDR1 DFQATT and CDR2 SNEGSKA (reference sequence).

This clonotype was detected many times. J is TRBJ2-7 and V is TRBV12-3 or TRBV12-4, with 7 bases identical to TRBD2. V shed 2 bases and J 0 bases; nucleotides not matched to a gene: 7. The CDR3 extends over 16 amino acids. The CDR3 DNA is TGTGCCAGCAGTTTAAGAGATGGCGGGAGCTCCTACGAGCAGTACTTC. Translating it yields CASSLRDGGSSYEQYF.

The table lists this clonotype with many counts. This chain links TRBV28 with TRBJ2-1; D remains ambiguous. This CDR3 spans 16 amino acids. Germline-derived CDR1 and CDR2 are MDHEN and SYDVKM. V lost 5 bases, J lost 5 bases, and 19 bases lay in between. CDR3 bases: TGTGCCAGCAGTCCCATACTTCAACGGTTCGACAATGAGCAGTTCTTC. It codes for CASSPILQRFDNEQFF.